The T cell receptor (beta chain) described here comes from a study of blood T cells in healthy people across ages. Notes on the study in general: Older age went with lower TCR beta diversity per million T cells, in a roughly linear way.

This clonotype has just a few counts. Its antigen is unknown. A second roughly 6 to 11 cycle PCR used barcoded and J-beta primers. TCRdb itself ran the 5' RACE reads through MiXCR, one entry per CDR3 protein. The sample consists of more than 650,000 distinct CDR3 sequences, 20% to 25% of them appearing once. Sequenced material: blood. This clonotype originated in a man aged 65-85 years in good health.

The CDR3 DNA reads as TGTGCCAGCAGCGTTCAGGACCACGCGAACACCGGGGAGCTGTTTTTT. As protein: CASSVQDHANTGELFF. The gene calls are TRBV9 and TRBJ2-2, with unresolved D. This CDR3 region has 16 residues. Germline values: CDR1 SGDLS, CDR2 YYNGEE. V was cut by 2 bases and J by 0 bases, with 11 bases left in between. Combining the CDR3 with reference TRBV9 and TRBJ2-2 gives the whole variable domain DSGVTQTPKHLITATGQRVTLRCSPRSGDLSVYWYQQSLDQGLQFLIQYYNGEERAKGNILERFSAQQFPDLHSELNLSSLELGDSALYFCASSVQDHANTGELFFGEGSRLTVL.